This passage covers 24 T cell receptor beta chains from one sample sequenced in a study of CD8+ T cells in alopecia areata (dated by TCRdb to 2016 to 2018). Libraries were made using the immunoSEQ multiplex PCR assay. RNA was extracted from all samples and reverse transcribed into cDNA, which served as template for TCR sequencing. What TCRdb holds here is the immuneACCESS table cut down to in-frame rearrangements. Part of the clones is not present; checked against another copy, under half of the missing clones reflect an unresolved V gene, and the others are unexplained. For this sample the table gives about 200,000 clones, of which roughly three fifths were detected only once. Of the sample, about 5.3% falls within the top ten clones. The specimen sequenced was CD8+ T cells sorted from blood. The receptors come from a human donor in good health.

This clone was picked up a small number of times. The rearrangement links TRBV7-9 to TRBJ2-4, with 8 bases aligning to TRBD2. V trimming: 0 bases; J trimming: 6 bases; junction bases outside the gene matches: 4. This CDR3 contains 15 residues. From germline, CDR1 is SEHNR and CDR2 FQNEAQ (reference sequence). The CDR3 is CASSLAPGGANIQYF. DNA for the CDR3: TGTGCCAGCAGCTTAGCCCCGGGGGGGGCAAACATTCAGTACTTC.

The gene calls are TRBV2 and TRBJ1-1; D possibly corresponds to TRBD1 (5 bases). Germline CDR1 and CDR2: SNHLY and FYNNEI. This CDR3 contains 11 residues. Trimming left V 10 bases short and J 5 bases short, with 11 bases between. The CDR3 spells CAIQGSTEAFF. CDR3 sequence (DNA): TGTGCCATCCAGGGATCGACTGAAGCTTTCTTT.

CDR3 region: CASSPQGGTYEQYF. CDR3 nucleotide sequence: TGTGCCAGCAGCCCCCAAGGTGGGACCTACGAGCAGTACTTC. The chain combines TRBV11-2 with TRBJ2-7, with unresolved D. In germline, CDR1 is SGHAT, CDR2 FQNNGV. This CDR3 is 14 amino acids long. Deletions cut 5 bases from V and 2 bases from J, with 13 bases between.

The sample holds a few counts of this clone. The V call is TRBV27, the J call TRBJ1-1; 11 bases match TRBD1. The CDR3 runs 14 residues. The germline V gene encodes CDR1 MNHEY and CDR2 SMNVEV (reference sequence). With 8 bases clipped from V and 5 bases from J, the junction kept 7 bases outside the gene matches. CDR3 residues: CASGPGTGGTEAFF. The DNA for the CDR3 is TGTGCCAGCGGCCCAGGGACAGGGGGGACTGAAGCTTTCTTT.

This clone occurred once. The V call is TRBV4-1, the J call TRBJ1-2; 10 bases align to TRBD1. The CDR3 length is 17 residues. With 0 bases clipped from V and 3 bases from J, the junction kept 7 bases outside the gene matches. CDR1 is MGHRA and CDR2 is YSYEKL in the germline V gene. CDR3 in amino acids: CASSQDPGTGDHYGYTF. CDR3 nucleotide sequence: TGCGCCAGCAGCCAAGATCCTGGGACAGGGGATCACTATGGCTACACCTTC.

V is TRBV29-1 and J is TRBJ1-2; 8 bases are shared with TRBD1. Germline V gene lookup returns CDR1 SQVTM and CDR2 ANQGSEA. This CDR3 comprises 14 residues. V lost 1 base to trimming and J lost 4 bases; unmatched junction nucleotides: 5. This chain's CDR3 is CSVEGTGNRYGYTF. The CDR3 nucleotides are TGCAGCGTTGAAGGGACAGGGAATCGCTATGGCTACACCTTC.

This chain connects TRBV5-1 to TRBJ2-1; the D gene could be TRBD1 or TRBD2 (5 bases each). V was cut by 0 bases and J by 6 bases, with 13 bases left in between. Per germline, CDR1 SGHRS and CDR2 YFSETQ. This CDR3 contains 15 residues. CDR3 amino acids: CASSLASNGGNEQFF. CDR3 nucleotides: TGCGCCAGCAGCTTGGCCTCCAATGGGGGCAATGAGCAGTTCTTC.

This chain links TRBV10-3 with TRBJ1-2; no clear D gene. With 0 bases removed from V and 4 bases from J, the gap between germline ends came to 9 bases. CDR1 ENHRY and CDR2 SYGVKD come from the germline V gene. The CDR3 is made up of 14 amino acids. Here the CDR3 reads CAISESPGSYGYTF. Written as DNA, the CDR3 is TGTGCCATCAGTGAGTCGCCAGGCTCCTATGGCTACACCTTC.

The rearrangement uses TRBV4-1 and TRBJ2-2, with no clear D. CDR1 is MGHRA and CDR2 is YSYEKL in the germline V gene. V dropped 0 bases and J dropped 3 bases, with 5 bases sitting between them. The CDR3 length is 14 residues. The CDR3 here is CASSQDEYTGELFF. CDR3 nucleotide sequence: TGCGCCAGCAGCCAAGACGAGTACACCGGGGAGCTGTTTTTT.

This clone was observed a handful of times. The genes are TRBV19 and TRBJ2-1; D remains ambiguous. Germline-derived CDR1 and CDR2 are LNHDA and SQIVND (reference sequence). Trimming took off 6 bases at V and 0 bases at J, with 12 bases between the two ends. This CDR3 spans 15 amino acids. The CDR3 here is CASSNYESSYNEQFF. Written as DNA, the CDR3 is TGTGCCAGTAGCAATTATGAGAGCTCCTACAATGAGCAGTTCTTC.

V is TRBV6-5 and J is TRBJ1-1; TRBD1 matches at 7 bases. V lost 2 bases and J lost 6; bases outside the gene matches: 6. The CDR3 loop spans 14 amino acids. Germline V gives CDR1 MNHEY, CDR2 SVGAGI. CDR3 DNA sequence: TGTGCCAGCAGTTACGGGGAGAGGGGGCCTGAAGCTTTCTTT. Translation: CASSYGERGPEAFF.

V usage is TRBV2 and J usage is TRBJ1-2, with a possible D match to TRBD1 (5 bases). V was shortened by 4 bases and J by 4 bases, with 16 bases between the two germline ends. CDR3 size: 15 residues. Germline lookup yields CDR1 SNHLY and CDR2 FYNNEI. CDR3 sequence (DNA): TGTGCCAGCAGTGGGGGGGGAGCCAATGTCTATGGCTACACCTTC. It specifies CASSGGGANVYGYTF.

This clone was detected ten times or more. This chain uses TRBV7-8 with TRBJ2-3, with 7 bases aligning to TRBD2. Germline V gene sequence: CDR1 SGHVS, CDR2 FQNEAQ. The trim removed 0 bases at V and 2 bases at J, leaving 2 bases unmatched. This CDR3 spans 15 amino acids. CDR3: CASSLAGDYTDTQYF. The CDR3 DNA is TGTGCCAGCAGCTTAGCGGGGGACTACACAGATACGCAGTATTTT. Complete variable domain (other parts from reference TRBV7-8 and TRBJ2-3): GAGVSQSPRYKVAKRGQDVALRCDPISGHVSLFWYQQALGQGPEFLTYFQNEAQLDKSGLPSDRFFAERPEGSVSTLKIQRTQQEDSAVYLCASSLAGDYTDTQYFGPGTRLTVL.

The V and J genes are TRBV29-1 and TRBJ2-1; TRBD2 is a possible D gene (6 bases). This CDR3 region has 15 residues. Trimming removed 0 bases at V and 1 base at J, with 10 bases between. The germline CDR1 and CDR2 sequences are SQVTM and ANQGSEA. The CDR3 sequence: CSVEDVAASYNEQFF. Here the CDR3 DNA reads TGCAGCGTTGAAGACGTAGCGGCGTCCTACAATGAGCAGTTCTTC.

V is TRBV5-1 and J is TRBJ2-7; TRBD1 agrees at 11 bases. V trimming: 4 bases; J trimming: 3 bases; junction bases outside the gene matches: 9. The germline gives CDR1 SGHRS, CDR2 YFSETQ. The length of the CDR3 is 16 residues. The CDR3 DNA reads TGCGCCAGCAGCAGCCTACCGGGACAGGGGGACTACGAGCAGTACTTC. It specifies CASSSLPGQGDYEQYF. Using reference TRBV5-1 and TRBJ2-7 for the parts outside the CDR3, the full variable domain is KAGVTQTPRYLIKTRGQQVTLSCSPISGHRSVSWYQQTPGQGLQFLFEYFSETQRNKGNFPGRFSGRQFSNSRSEMNVSTLELGDSALYLCASSSLPGQGDYEQYFGPGTRLTVT.

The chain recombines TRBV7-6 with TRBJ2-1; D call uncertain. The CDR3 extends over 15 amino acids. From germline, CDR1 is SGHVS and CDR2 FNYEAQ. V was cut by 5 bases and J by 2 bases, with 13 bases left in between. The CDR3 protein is CASSPDGGAYNEQFF. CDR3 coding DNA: TGTGCCAGCAGCCCGGATGGTGGTGCCTACAATGAGCAGTTCTTC.

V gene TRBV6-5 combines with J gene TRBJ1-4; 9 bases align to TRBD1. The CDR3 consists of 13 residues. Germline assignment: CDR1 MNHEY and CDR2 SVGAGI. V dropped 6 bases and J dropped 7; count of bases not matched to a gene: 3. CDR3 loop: CASRQGAGEKLFF. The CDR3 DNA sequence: TGTGCCAGCAGACAGGGGGCGGGTGAAAAACTGTTTTTT.

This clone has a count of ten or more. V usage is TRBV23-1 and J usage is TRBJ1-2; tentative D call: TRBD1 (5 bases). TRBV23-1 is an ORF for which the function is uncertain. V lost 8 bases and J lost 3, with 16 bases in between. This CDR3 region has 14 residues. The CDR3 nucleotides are TGCGCCAGCTCGGGCAGGGAAGAGGACTATGGCTACACCTTC. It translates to CASSGREEDYGYTF.

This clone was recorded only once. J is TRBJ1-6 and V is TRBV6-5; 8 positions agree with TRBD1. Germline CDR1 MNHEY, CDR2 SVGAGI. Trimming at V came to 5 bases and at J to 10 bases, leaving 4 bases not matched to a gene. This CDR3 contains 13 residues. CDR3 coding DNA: TGTGCCAGCAGTACCTACAGGGGGTCACCCCTCCACTTT. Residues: CASSTYRGSPLHF.

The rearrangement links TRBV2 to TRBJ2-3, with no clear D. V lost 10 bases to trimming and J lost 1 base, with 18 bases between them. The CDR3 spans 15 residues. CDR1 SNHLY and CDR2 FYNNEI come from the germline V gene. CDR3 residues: CANRGPDPRTDTQYF. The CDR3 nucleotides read TGTGCCAACCGCGGTCCTGACCCGCGCACAGATACGCAGTATTTT. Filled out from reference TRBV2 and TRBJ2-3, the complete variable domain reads EPEVTQTPSHQVTQMGQEVILRCVPISNHLYFYWYRQILGQKVEFLVSFYNNEISEKSEIFDDQFSVERPDGSNFTLKIRSTKLEDSAMYFCANRGPDPRTDTQYFGPGTRLTVL.

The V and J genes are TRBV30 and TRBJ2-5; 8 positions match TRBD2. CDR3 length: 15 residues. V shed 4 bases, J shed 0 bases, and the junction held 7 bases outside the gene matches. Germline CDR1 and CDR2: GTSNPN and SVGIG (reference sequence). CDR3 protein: CAWNTGGGNQETQYF. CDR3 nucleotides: TGTGCCTGGAATACGGGCGGGGGGAACCAAGAGACCCAGTACTTC.

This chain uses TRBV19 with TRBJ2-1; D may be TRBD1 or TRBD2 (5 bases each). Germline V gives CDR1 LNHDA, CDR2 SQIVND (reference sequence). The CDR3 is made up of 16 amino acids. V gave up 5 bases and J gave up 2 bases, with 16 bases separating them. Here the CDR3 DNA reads TGTGCCAGTAGTCCGCCCAGTGGGGGTGCCTACAATGAGCAGTTCTTC. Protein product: CASSPPSGGAYNEQFF.

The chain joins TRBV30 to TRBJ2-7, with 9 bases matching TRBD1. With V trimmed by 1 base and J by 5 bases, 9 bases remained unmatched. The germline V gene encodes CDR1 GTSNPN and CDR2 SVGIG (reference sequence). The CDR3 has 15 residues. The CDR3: CAWSAGTGTGNEQYF. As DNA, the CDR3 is TGTGCCTGGAGTGCCGGAACCGGGACAGGGAACGAGCAGTACTTC.

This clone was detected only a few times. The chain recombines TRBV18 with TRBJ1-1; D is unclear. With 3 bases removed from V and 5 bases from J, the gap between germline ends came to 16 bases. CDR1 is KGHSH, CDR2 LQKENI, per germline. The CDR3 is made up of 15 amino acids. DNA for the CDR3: TGTGCCAGCTCACCTGGTACGAGCGAACCGACTGAAGCTTTCTTT. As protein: CASSPGTSEPTEAFF.